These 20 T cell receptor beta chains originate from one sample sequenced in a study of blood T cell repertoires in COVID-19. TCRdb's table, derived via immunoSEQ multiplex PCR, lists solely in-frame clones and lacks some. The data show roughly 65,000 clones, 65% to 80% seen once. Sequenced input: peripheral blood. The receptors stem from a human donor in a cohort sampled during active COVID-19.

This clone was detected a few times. The CDR3 DNA follows: TGTGCCAGCAGAGGGACTAGCGGGGACCTCTACAATGAGCAGTTCTTC. Protein: CASRGTSGDLYNEQFF. The chain combines TRBV2 with TRBJ2-1; 13 bases align to TRBD2. Germline loops: CDR1 SNHLY, CDR2 FYNNEI. This CDR3 comprises 16 residues. Trimming cost V 6 bases and J 3 bases; bases outside gene matches: 5. The whole variable domain, remainder taken from reference TRBV2 and TRBJ2-1, is EPEVTQTPSHQVTQMGQEVILRCVPISNHLYFYWYRQILGQKVEFLVSFYNNEISEKSEIFDDQFSVERPDGSNFTLKIRSTKLEDSAMYFCASRGTSGDLYNEQFFGPGTRLTVL.

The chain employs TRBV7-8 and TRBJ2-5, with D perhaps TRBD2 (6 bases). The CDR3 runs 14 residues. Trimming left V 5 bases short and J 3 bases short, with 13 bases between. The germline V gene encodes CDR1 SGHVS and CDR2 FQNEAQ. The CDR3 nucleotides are TGTGCCAGCAGCCCAAGGACGGGAGAAGAGACCCAGTACTTC. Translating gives CASSPRTGEETQYF.

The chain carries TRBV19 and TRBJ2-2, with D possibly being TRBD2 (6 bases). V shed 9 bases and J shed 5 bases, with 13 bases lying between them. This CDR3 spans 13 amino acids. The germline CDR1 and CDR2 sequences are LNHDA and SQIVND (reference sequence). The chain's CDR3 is CASRERGTGELFF. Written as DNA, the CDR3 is TGTGCCAGCCGGGAGCGCGGGACCGGGGAGCTGTTTTTT.

This CDR3 reads CASSRTGDNSPLHF. DNA for the CDR3: TGCGCCAGCAGTCGGACAGGGGATAATTCACCCCTCCACTTT. This chain connects TRBV10-1 to TRBJ1-6; 9 positions match TRBD1. Trimming at V came to 5 bases and at J to 5 bases, leaving 1 base not matched to a gene. Per the germline V gene, CDR1 is WNHNN and CDR2 is SYGVQD (reference sequence). The length of the CDR3 is 14 residues.

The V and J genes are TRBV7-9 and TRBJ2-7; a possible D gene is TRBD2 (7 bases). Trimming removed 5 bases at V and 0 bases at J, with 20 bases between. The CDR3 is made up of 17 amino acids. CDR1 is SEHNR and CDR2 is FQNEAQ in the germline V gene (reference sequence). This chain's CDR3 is CASSPRRGGLSSYEQYF. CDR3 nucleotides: TGTGCCAGCAGCCCGCGTAGGGGGGGCCTCAGCTCCTACGAGCAGTACTTC.

The CDR3 nucleotides are TGTGCCAGCAGTTTAGGGGACAGGGGTCAGCCCCAGCATTTT. Its translation: CASSLGDRGQPQHF. The chain carries TRBV28 and TRBJ1-5, with 10 bases that match TRBD1. The length of the CDR3 is 14 residues. The germline V gene has CDR1 MDHEN and CDR2 SYDVKM. Trimming cost V 2 bases and J 6 bases; bases outside gene matches: 1.

The chain's CDR3 is CASSTQQFPSSYNEQFF. The CDR3 nucleotides read TGTGCCAGTAGTACACAACAGTTCCCAAGCTCCTACAATGAGCAGTTCTTC. The V gene is TRBV19, the J gene TRBJ2-1; no clear D. The CDR3 consists of 17 residues. Per germline, CDR1 LNHDA and CDR2 SQIVND (reference sequence). V lost 4 bases, J lost 0 bases, and 16 bases lay in between.

The CDR3 DNA reads TGTGCCAGCAGACCATCATCGGGGGAGCTAGGGGCCCAGTACTTC. Translated: CASRPSSGELGAQYF. The genes are TRBV7-6 and TRBJ2-5; possibly TRBD2 for D (6 bases). Per germline, CDR1 SGHVS and CDR2 FNYEAQ. V was trimmed by 6 bases and J by 9 bases, leaving 23 bases between them. The CDR3 runs to 15 residues. The whole variable domain, filled in from reference TRBV7-6 and TRBJ2-5, reads GAGVSQSPRYKVTKRGQDVALRCDPISGHVSLYWYRQALGQGPEFLTYFNYEAQQDKSGLPNDRFSAERPEGSISTLTIQRTEQRDSAMYRCASRPSSGELGAQYFGPGTRLLVL.

The CDR3 nucleotides read TGTGCCAGTAGTATAACTAGCGGGTTATCAGATACGCAGTATTTT. This encodes CASSITSGLSDTQYF. This sequence joins TRBV19 and TRBJ2-3, with 9 bases lining up with TRBD2. Per the germline V gene, CDR1 is LNHDA and CDR2 is SQIVND (reference sequence). CDR3 size: 15 residues. The V and J ends lost 2 bases and 4 bases, in that order; junction bases with no gene match: 4. The variable domain in full, completed from reference TRBV19 and TRBJ2-3, reads DGGITQSPKYLFRKEGQNVTLSCEQNLNHDAMYWYRQDPGQGLRLIYYSQIVNDFQKGDIAEGYSVSREKKESFPLTVTSAQKNPTAFYLCASSITSGLSDTQYFGPGTRLTVL.

CDR3 residues: CASSWTSGTDTQYF. CDR3 bases: TGTGCCAGCAGTTGGACTAGCGGCACAGATACGCAGTATTTT. This chain connects TRBV7-9 to TRBJ2-3; TRBD2 matches at 9 bases. With 6 bases clipped from V and 1 base from J, the junction kept 2 bases outside the gene matches. The CDR3 sequence is 14 residues long. CDR1 SEHNR and CDR2 FQNEAQ come from the germline V gene (reference sequence).

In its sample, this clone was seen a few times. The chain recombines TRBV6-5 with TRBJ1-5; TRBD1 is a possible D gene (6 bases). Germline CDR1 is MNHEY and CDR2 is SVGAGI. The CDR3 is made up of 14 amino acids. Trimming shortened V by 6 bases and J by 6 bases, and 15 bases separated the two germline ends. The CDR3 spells CASSLGQNPQPQHF. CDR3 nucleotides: TGTGCCAGCAGCCTCGGACAGAACCCTCAGCCCCAGCATTTT.

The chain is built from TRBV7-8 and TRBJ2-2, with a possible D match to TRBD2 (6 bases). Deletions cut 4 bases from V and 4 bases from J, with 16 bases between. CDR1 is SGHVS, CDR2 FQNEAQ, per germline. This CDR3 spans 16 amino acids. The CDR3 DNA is TGTGCCAGCAGCTATTCTAGCGCGGGCATCACCGGGGAGCTGTTTTTT. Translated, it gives CASSYSSAGITGELFF.

CDR3 amino acids: CASSQGRNTEAFF. The CDR3 DNA sequence: TGTGCCAGCAGCCAAGGGAGAAACACTGAAGCTTTCTTT. The rearrangement uses TRBV3-1 (or the pseudogene TRBV3-2) and TRBJ1-1; D is unclear. CDR3 length: 13 residues. Germline values: CDR1 LGHDT, CDR2 YNNKEL (reference sequence). Trimming took 1 base from V and 2 from J, leaving 5 bases between them.

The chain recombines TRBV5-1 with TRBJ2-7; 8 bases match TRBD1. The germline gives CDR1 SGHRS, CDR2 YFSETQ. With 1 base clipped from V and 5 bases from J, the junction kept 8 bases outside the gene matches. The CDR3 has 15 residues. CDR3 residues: CASSLNGQGVHEQYF. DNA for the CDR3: TGCGCCAGCAGCTTGAATGGACAGGGTGTCCACGAGCAGTACTTC.

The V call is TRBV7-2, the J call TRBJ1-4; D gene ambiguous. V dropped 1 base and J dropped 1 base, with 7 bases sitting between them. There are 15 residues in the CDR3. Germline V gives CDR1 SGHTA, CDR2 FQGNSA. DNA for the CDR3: TGTGCCAGCAGCTTAGGAGGAAGAACTAATGAAAAACTGTTTTTT. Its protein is CASSLGGRTNEKLFF. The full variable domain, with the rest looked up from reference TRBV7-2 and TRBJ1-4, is GAGVSQSPSNKVTEKGKDVELRCDPISGHTALYWYRQSLGQGLEFLIYFQGNSAPDKSGLPSDRFSAERTGGSVSTLTIQRTQQEDSAVYLCASSLGGRTNEKLFFGSGTQLSVL.

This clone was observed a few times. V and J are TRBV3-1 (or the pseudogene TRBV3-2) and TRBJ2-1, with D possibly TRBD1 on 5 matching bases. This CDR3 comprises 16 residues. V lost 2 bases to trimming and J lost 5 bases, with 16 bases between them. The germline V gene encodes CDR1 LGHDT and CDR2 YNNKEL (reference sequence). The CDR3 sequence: CASSQLGLGPNNEQFF. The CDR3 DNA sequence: TGTGCCAGCAGCCAATTGGGGCTAGGGCCTAACAATGAGCAGTTCTTC.

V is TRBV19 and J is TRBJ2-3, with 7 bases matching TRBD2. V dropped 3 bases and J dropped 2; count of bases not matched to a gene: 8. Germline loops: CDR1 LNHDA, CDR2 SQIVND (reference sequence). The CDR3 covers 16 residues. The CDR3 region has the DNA TGTGCCAGTAGTATGGGGACTACAACCGACACAGATACGCAGTATTTT. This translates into CASSMGTTTDTDTQYF.

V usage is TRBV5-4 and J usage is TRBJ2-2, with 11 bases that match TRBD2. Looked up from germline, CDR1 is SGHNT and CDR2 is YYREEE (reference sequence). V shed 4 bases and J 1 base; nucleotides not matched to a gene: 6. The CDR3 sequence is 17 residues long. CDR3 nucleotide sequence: TGTGCCAGCAGCCCCGCCGGGACTAGCGGGAACACCGGGGAGCTGTTTTTT. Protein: CASSPAGTSGNTGELFF.

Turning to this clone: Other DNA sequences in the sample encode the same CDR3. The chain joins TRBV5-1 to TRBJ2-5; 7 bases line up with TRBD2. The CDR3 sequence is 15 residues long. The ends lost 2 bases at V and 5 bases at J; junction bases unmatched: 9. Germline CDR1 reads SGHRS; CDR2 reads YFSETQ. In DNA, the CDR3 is TGCGCCAGCAGCTTAATCCCCGGGGGAGGGGAGACCCAGTACTTC. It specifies CASSLIPGGGETQYF.

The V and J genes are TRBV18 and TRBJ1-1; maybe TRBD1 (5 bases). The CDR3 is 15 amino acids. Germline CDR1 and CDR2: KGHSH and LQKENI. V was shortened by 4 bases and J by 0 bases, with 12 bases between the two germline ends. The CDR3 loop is CASSRRGDLNTEAFF. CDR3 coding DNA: TGTGCCAGCTCACGCCGGGGGGACTTGAACACTGAAGCTTTCTTT.